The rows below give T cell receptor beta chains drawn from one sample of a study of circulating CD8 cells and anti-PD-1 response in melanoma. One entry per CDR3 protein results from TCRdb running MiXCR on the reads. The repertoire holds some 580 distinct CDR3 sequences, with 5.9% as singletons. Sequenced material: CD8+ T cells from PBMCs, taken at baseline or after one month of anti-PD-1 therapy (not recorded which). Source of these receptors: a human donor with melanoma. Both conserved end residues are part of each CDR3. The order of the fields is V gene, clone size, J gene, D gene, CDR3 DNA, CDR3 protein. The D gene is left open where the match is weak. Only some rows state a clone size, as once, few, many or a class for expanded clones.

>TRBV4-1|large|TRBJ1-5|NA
TGCGCCAGCAGCCAAGATTACAGGAGCAATCAGCCCCAGCATTTT
CASSQDYRSNQPQHF
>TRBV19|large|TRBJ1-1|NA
TGTGCCAGTAGTATGAGGGCGAACACTGAAGCTTTCTTT
CASSMRANTEAFF
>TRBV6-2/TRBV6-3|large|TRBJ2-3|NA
TGTGCCAGCACCAGCGGGCTCCAAGACGCAGATACGCAGTATTTT
CASTSGLQDADTQYF
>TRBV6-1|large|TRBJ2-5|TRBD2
TGTGCCAGCAGTGAGTCGCTAGCGGGGCCAGAGACCCAGTACTTC
CASSESLAGPETQYF
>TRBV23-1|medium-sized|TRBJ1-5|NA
TGCGCCAGCAGTCAATCGAAGGAGGGGGTTGCTCGAACTCAGCCCCAGCATTTT
CASSQSKEGVARTQPQHF
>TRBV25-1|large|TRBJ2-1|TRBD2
TGTGCCAGCAGCGTTGGGGGGGAAGCCGATGAGCAGTTCTTC
CASSVGGEADEQFF
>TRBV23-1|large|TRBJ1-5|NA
TGCGCCAGCAGTCAATCGAAGGAGGGGGTTGTTCGAACTCAGCCCCAGCATTTT
CASSQSKEGVVRTQPQHF
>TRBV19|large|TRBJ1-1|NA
TGTGCCAGTAGTATTATCGGGCCAACTGAAGCTTTCTTT
CASSIIGPTEAFF
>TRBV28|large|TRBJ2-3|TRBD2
TGTGCCAGCAGTTTCCTAGCGGGCACAGATACGCAGTATTTT
CASSFLAGTDTQYF
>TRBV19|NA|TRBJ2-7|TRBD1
TGTGCCAGTAATATAACAGGGGGGATCTACGAGCGGTACTTC
CASNITGGIYERYF
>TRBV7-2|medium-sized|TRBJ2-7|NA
TGTGCCAGCAGCTTAGTCTACGAGCAGTACTTC
CASSLVYEQYF
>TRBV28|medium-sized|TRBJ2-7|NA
TGTGCCAGCAGTTCACACAACGAGCAGTACTTC
CASSSHNEQYF
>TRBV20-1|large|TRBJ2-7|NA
TGCAGTGCTGGAGGACAATTCGACTACGAGCAGTACTTC
CSAGGQFDYEQYF
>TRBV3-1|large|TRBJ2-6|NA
TGTGCCAGCAGTGCCGCAGGGCTGTCTGGGGCCAACGTCCTGACTTTC
CASSAAGLSGANVLTF
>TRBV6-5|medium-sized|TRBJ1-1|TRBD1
TGTGCCAGCAGCCCCCAGGGGGGCAGGGGAAGTACTGAAGCTTTCTTT
CASSPQGGRGSTEAFF
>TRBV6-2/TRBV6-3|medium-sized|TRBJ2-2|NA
TGTGCCAGCACCCCCCGGACTGAGACCGGGGAGCTGTTTTTT
CASTPRTETGELFF
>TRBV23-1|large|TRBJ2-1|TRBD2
TGCGCCAGCAGTCAAGGGACTAGCTCCTACAATGAGCAGTTCTTC
CASSQGTSSYNEQFF